This T cell receptor (beta chain) was identified in a study of vaccination and CD4 T cells after COVID-19. Cultured CD4+ T-cell DNA underwent Oncomine TCR Beta short-read sequencing. In TCRdb, the PCR reads were re-called with MiXCR into one record per CDR3 protein. The table records more than 20,000 distinct CDR3 sequences, about 31% of them present only once. Notes on this clonotype: Antigen specificity is unknown.

Germline lookup yields CDR1 MNHNS and CDR2 SASEGT. CDR3 length equals 11 residues. Trimming cost V 6 bases and J 1 base, with 3 bases left between them. Treatment reported: approximately 10-day PBMC culture with coronavirus spike peptide pools or control peptides (ViraFEST assay). Around 2 million PBMCs per well were cultured with roughly 10 IU/ml IL-2 and roughly 10 ug/ml peptide pools. Source material: cultured CD4+ T cells from blood. This TCR was sampled from a human donor with COVID-19. V usage is TRBV6-1 and J usage is TRBJ1-2; no clear D gene. The CDR3 reads CASRNNYGYTF. The CDR3 nucleotides read TGTGCCAGCAGGAATAACTATGGCTACACCTTC.